This T cell receptor beta chain was retrieved from a study of cytomegalovirus exposure and HLA in healthy donors. Study details: The study placed 80% to 90% of its 398 genotyped donors in the Caucasian-associated ancestry cluster. Study conclusions and caveats: Data from an earlier analysis indicated that most TCR beta V segments were productive either about 90% or about 30% of the time. What TCR beta sequences reportedly achieved was accurate prediction of HLA-A and HLA-B alleles in most subjects.

Vbeta (60) and Jbeta (13) primers were used in the PCR. Sequenced by immunoSEQ multiplex PCR; TCRdb stores in-frame clones only, minus some. Of roughly 130,000 clones listed, 80% are singletons. V lost 6 bases, J lost 6 bases, and 2 bases stayed unmatched. Germline assignment: CDR1 MNHEY and CDR2 SMNVEV (reference sequence). This CDR3 is built from 13 residues. Notes on this clone: Its target is unknown.

Each of the donors was a healthy bone marrow donor. The sample was PBMCs. The source of this sequence is a male donor in good health and CMV-seronegative. The chain joins TRBV27 to TRBJ2-2; 9 bases fit TRBD2. Here the CDR3 reads CASRAGGPGELFF. In DNA form, the CDR3 reads TGTGCCAGCAGAGCGGGGGGACCCGGGGAGCTGTTTTTT.